A selection of T cell receptor beta chains follows, all from one sample in a study of T cell responses to AZD1222 COVID-19 vaccine. Profiled with immunoSEQ multiplex PCR; TCRdb holds only in-frame clones, not every one. The data show about 170,000 clones, with 80% to 90% seen just once and more than 3.5% held by the top ten. This material consisted of peripheral blood, taken 28 days after the second dose of the MenACWY control vaccine. The receptors derive from an adult who received the MenACWY meningococcal vaccine as a control. Both conserved end residues are part of each CDR3. The D gene is left open where the match is weak.

J gene: TRBJ2-1; V gene: TRBV3-1/TRBV3-2; D gene: TRBD2; CDR3 protein: CASSQEPSGPSYNEQFF
J gene: TRBJ1-1; V gene: TRBV28; D gene: NA; CDR3 protein: CASSFDTEAFF
J gene: TRBJ1-1; V gene: TRBV19; D gene: NA; CDR3 protein: CASSALAEAFF
J gene: TRBJ2-1; V gene: TRBV28; D gene: TRBD1; CDR3 protein: CASSLWGTVYNEQFF
J gene: TRBJ1-2; V gene: TRBV4-3; D gene: NA; CDR3 protein: CASSQFHQGSYGYTF
J gene: TRBJ2-7; V gene: TRBV30; D gene: NA; CDR3 protein: CAWRETGTYEQYF
J gene: TRBJ1-2; V gene: TRBV5-5; D gene: TRBD1; CDR3 protein: CASSFFSRGRVGYTF
J gene: TRBJ1-1; V gene: TRBV3-1/TRBV3-2; D gene: NA; CDR3 protein: CASSQDLAAAFF
J gene: TRBJ1-2; V gene: TRBV30; D gene: NA; CDR3 protein: CAWSMGHYGYTF
J gene: TRBJ2-7; V gene: TRBV9; D gene: NA; CDR3 protein: CASSPAIGRVGHEQYF
J gene: TRBJ2-3; V gene: TRBV2; D gene: NA; CDR3 protein: CASSEFALADTQYF
J gene: TRBJ1-1; V gene: TRBV2; D gene: NA; CDR3 protein: CASRAQGNTEAFF
J gene: TRBJ2-7; V gene: TRBV2; D gene: NA; CDR3 protein: CASSRTYEQYF
J gene: TRBJ2-7; V gene: TRBV7-2; D gene: NA; CDR3 protein: CASSSRHYEQYF
J gene: TRBJ2-6; V gene: TRBV4-3; D gene: NA; CDR3 protein: CASSLSVWVSGANVLTF
J gene: TRBJ2-3; V gene: TRBV30; D gene: NA; CDR3 protein: CAWSVRTDTQYF
J gene: TRBJ2-6; V gene: TRBV11-2; D gene: NA; CDR3 protein: CASSPQTSGANVLTF
J gene: TRBJ1-4; V gene: TRBV4-1; D gene: NA; CDR3 protein: CASSQGVGGTNEKLFF